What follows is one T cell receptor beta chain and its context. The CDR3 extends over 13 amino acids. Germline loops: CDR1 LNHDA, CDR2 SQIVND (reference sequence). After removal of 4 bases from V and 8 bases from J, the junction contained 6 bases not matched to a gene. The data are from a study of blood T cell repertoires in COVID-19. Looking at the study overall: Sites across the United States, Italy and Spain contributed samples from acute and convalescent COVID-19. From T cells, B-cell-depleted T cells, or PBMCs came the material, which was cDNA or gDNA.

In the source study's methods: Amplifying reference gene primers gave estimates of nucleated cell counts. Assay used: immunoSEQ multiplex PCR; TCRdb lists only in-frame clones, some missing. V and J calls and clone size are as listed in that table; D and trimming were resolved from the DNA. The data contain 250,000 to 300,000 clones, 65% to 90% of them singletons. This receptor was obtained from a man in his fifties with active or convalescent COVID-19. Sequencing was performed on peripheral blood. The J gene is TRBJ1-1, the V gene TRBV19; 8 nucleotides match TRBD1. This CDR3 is CASSTSQGVEAFF. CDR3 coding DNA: TGTGCCAGTAGTACTTCACAGGGGGTAGAAGCTTTCTTT. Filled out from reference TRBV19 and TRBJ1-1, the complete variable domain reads DGGITQSPKYLFRKEGQNVTLSCEQNLNHDAMYWYRQDPGQGLRLIYYSQIVNDFQKGDIAEGYSVSREKKESFPLTVTSAQKNPTAFYLCASSTSQGVEAFFGQGTRLTVV.